Listed below are T cell receptor beta chains from one sample, sequenced in a study of T cell clones after liver transplantation. Clones were read by immunoSEQ multiplex PCR, and TCRdb kept only the in-frame ones, dropping some. The sample shows about 47,000 clones, about nine tenths of them seen only once. The material was CD8+ T cells from blood, obtained 12 months after liver transplant. These receptors were obtained from a human patient who received a liver transplant. Some T cells could come from the graft donor. The CDR3 runs from the conserved cysteine through the conserved F or W.

J gene,V gene,CDR3 protein
TRBJ2-3,TRBV19,CASSRTEHTDTQYF
TRBJ1-1,TRBV6-5,CASSFGGQNTEAFF
TRBJ2-7,TRBV28,CASKDPGEYEQYF
TRBJ2-7,TRBV2,CASGTKLTYEQYF
TRBJ2-5,TRBV13,CASSGDPGWETQYF
TRBJ2-3,TRBV19,CASSMGTPSTDTQYF
TRBJ1-1,TRBV6-5,CASVQGWDTEAFF
TRBJ2-3,TRBV27,CASSEQEGLTDTQYF
TRBJ1-1,TRBV4-1,CASSQSKMGNTEAFF
TRBJ1-1,TRBV19,CASSIASWPFTEAFF
TRBJ1-1,TRBV7-9,CASSRQGLTFF
TRBJ2-7,TRBV7-2,CASSTHSRSSYEQYF
TRBJ2-7,TRBV19,CASGGDTVSYEQYF
TRBJ1-1,TRBV4-1,CASSASDRVVTEAFF
TRBJ2-5,TRBV7-7,CASSLGASGTQETQYF
TRBJ2-7,TRBV6-6,CASSYSMRSGQYF
TRBJ1-4,TRBV10-3,CAIRRADRGGEKLFF
TRBJ2-7,TRBV27,CASSSRGRWAYEQYF
TRBJ2-3,TRBV9,CASSVGGQATYTDTQYF
TRBJ1-3,TRBV4-3,CASSQGGGYSGNTIYF
TRBJ1-1,TRBV19,CASSIKTGVVEAFF
TRBJ2-3,TRBV10-1,CASSGGRFKDTQYF
TRBJ1-1,TRBV7-3,CASSFEGAPEAFF
TRBJ2-4,TRBV28,CASRGLAGKNIQYF
TRBJ2-7,TRBV19,CASSIRDRGYEQYF
TRBJ1-2,TRBV19,CASSISRTGYGYTF
TRBJ1-2,TRBV20-1,CSALTAGGYTF
TRBJ2-7,TRBV19,CASSSTSGIYEQYF
TRBJ2-1,TRBV19,CASSLGRNEQFF